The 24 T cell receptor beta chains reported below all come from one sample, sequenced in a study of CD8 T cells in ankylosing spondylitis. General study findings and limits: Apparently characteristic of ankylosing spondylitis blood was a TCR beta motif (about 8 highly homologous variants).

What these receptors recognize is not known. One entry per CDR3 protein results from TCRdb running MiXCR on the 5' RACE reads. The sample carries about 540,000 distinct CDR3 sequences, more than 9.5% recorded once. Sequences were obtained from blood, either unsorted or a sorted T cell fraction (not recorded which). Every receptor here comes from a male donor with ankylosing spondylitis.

The CDR3 DNA is TGCAGTGCTAGGACAGGGATCAATCAGCCCCAGCATTTT. It yields the protein CSARTGINQPQHF. The rearrangement joins TRBV20-1 to TRBJ1-5; TRBD1 matches 7 bases. The length of the CDR3 is 13 residues. V dropped 3 bases and J dropped 3; count of bases not matched to a gene: 2. Germline V gene lookup returns CDR1 DFQATT and CDR2 SNEGSKA (reference sequence).

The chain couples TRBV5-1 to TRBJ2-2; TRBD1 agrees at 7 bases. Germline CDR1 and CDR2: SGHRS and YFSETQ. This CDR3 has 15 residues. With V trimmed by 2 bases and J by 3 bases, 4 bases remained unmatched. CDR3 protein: CASSFLQGYTGELFF. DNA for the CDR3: TGCGCCAGCAGCTTTCTACAGGGGTACACCGGGGAGCTGTTTTTT.

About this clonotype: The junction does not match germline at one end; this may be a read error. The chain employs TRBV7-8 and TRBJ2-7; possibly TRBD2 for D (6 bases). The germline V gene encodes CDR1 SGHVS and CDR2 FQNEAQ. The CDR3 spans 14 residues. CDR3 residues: CASRLAERAYEQYF. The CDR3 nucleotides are TGTGCCAGCAGGTTAGCGGAGAGGGCATACGAGCAGTACTTC.

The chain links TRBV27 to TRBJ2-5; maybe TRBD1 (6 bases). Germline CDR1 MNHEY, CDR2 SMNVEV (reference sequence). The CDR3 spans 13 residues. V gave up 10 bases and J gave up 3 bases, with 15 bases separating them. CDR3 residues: CATYDRSKETQYF. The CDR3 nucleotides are TGTGCCACTTACGACAGGTCCAAAGAGACCCAGTACTTC.

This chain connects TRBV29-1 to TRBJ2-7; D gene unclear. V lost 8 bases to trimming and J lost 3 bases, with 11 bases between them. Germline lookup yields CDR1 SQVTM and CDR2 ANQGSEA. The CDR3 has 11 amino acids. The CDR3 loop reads CSSADSYEQYF. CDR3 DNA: TGCAGCTCGGCGGATAGCTACGAGCAGTACTTC.

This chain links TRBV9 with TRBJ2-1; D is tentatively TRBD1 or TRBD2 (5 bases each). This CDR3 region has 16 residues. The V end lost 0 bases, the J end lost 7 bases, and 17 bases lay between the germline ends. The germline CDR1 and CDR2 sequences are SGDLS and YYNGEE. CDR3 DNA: TGTGCCAGCAGCGTAGACGACAGCGGCCTAGGGAATGAGCAGTTCTTC. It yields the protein CASSVDDSGLGNEQFF.

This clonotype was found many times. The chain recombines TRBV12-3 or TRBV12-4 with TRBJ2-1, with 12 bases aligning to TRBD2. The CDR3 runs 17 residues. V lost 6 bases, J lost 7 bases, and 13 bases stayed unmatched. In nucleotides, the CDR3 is TGTGCCAGCAGCGCCAGCACCCTAGCGGGAGGGCAAAATGAGCAGTTCTTC. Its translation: CASSASTLAGGQNEQFF.

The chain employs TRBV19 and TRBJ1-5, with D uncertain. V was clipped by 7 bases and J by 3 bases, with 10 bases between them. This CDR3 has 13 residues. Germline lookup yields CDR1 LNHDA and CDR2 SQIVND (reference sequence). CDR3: CASNGRYNQPQHF. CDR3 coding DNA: TGTGCCAGTAATGGTCGATACAATCAGCCCCAGCATTTT.

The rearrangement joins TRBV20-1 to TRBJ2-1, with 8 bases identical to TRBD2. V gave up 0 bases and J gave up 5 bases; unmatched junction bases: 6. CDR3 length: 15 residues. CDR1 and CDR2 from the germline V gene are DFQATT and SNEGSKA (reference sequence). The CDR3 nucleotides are TGCAGTGCTAGAGATGTCTCGGGAGGGGACAATGAGCAGTTCTTC. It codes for CSARDVSGGDNEQFF.

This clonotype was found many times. In DNA form, the CDR3 reads TGTGCCAGCAGCCTACACCGGACTAGCGGGAGGCGAACAGATACGCAGTATTTT. Protein product: CASSLHRTSGRRTDTQYF. This chain uses TRBV11-2 with TRBJ2-3; TRBD2 aligns across 14 bases. CDR1 and CDR2 (germline): SGHAT, FQNNGV. The junction had 10 bases not matched to a gene; V was cut back by 5 bases and J by 3 bases. This CDR3 is built from 18 residues.

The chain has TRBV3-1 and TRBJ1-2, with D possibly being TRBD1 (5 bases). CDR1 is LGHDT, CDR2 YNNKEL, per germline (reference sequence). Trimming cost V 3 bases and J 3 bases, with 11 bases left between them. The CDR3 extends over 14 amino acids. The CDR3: CASSQSGTDYGYTF. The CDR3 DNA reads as TGTGCCAGCAGCCAGTCCGGGACGGACTATGGCTACACCTTC.

The CDR3 DNA reads as TGTGCCAGCAGCGATAACGGGCATCAGCCCCAGCATTTT. This sequence encodes CASSDNGHQPQHF. The chain recombines TRBV27 with TRBJ1-5; D call uncertain. This CDR3 spans 13 amino acids. Germline assignment: CDR1 MNHEY and CDR2 SMNVEV (reference sequence). The ends were cut back, 6 bases at V and 5 bases at J, with 11 bases in the middle.

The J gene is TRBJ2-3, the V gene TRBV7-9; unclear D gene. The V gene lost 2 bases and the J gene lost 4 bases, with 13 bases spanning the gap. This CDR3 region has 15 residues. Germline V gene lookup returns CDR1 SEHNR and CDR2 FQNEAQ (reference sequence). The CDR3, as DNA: TGTGCCAGCAGCTTAACCCTCAACCGTGCAGATACGCAGTATTTT. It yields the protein CASSLTLNRADTQYF.

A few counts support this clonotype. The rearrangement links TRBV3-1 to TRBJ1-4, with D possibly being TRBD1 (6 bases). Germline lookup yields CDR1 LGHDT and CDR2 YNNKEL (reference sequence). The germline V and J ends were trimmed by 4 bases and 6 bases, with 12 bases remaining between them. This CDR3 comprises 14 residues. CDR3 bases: TGTGCCAGCAGCCCCCGACAGGACGATGAAAAACTGTTTTTT. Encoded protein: CASSPRQDDEKLFF.

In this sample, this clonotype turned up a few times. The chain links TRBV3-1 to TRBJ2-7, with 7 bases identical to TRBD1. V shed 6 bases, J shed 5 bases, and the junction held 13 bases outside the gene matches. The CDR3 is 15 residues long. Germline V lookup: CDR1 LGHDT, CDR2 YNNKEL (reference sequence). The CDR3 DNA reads TGTGCCAGCAGTACCCCGAGACAGGGATCTGACGAGCAGTACTTC. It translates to CASSTPRQGSDEQYF.

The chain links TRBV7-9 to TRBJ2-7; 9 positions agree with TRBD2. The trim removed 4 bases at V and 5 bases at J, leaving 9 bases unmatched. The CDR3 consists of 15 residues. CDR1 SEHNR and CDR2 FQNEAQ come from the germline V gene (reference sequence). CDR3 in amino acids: CASSSREGVRNEQYF. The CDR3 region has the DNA TGTGCCAGCAGCTCGCGGGAGGGCGTTAGAAACGAGCAGTACTTC.

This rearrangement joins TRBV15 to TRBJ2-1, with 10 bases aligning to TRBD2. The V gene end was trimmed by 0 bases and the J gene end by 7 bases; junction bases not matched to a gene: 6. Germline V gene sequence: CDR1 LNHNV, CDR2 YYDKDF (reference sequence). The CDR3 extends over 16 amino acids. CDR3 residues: CATSREVAGGRNEQFF. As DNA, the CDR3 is TGTGCCACCAGCAGAGAGGTAGCGGGAGGACGGAATGAGCAGTTCTTC.

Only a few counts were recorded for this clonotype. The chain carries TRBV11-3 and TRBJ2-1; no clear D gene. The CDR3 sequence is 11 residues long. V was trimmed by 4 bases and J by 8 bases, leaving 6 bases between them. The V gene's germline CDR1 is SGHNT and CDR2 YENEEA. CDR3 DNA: TGTGCCAGCAGCTGGGTCGATGAGCAGTTCTTC. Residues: CASSWVDEQFF.

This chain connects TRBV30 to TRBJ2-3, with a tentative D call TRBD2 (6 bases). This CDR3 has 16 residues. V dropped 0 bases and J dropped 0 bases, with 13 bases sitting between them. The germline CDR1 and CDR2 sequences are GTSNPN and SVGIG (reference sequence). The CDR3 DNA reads TGTGCCTGGAGTGTACCTAGCGCACCTAGCACAGATACGCAGTATTTT. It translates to CAWSVPSAPSTDTQYF.

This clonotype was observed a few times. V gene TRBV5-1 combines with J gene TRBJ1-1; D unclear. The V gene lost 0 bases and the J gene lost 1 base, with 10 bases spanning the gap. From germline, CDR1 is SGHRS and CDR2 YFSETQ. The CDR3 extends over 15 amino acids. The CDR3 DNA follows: TGCGCCAGCAGCTTGGATGTTAACGGGAACACTGAAGCTTTCTTT. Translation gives CASSLDVNGNTEAFF.

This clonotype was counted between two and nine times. This CDR3 is CSVKQDSNQPQHF. The DNA of the CDR3 is TGCAGCGTCAAACAGGATAGCAATCAGCCCCAGCATTTT. The rearrangement joins TRBV29-1 to TRBJ1-5; a weak D match, TRBD1 (5 bases). The CDR3 is made up of 13 amino acids. The V and J ends lost 6 bases and 0 bases respectively, with 9 bases between them. Germline CDR1 is SQVTM and CDR2 is ANQGSEA.

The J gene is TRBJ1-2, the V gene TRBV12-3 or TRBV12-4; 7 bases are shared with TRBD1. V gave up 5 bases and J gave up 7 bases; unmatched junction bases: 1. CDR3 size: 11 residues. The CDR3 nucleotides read TGTGCCAGCAGTAACAGGGGTGGCTACACCTTC. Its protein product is CASSNRGGYTF.

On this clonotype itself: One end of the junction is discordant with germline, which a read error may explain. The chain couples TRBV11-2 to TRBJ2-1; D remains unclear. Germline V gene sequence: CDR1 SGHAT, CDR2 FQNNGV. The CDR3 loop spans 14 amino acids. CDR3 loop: CASSLARRYNEQFF. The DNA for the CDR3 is TGTGCCAGCAGCTTGGCGAGAAGATACAATGAGCAGTTCTTT. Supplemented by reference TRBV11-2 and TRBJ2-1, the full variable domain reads EAGVAQSPRYKIIEKRQSVAFWCNPISGHATLYWYQQILGQGPKLLIQFQNNGVVDDSQLPKDRFSAERLKGVDSTLKIQPAKLEDSAVYLCASSLARRYNEQFFGPGTRLTVL.

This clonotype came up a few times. CDR3 residues: CASSLEMGVEAFF. The CDR3 DNA is TGTGCCAGCAGCTTAGAGATGGGCGTTGAAGCTTTCTTT. This rearrangement joins TRBV11-2 to TRBJ1-1; D call uncertain. Germline V gene sequence: CDR1 SGHAT, CDR2 FQNNGV. Trimming removed 0 bases from V and 7 bases from J, with 9 bases in between. The CDR3 spans 13 residues.